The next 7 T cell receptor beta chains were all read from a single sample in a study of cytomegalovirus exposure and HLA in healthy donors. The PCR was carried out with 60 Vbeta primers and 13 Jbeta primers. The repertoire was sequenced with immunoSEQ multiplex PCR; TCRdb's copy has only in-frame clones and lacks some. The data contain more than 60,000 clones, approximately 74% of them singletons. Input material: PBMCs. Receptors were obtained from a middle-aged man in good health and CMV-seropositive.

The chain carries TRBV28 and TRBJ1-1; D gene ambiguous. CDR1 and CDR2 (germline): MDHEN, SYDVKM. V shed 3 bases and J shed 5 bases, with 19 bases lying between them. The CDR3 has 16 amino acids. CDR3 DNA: TGTGCCAGCAGTTTCCAGGCAGAAAGATCGAGTACTGAAGCTTTCTTT. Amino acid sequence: CASSFQAERSSTEAFF. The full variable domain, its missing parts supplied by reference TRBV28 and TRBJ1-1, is DVKVTQSSRYLVKRTGEKVFLECVQDMDHENMFWYRQDPGLGLRLIYFSYDVKMKEKGDIPEGYSVSREKKERFSLILESASTNQTSMYLCASSFQAERSSTEAFFGQGTRLTVV.

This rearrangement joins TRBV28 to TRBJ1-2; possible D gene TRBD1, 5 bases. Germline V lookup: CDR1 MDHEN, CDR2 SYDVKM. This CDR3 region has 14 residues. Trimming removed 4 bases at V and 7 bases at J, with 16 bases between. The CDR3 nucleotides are TGTGCCAGCAGTTCAACACTCGACAGACCTGGCTACACCTTC. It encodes CASSSTLDRPGYTF.

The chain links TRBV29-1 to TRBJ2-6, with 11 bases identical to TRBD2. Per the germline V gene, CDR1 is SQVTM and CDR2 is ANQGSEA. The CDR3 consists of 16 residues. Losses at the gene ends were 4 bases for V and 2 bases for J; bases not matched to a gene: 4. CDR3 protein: CSVAASGRPGANVLTF. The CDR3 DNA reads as TGCAGCGTTGCAGCTAGCGGGAGGCCTGGGGCCAACGTCCTGACTTTC.

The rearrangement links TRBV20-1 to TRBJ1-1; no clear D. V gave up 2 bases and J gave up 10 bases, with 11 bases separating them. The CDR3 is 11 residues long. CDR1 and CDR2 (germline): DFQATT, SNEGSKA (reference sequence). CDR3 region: CSARHGGPAFF. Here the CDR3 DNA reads TGCAGTGCTAGACATGGCGGGCCAGCTTTCTTT.

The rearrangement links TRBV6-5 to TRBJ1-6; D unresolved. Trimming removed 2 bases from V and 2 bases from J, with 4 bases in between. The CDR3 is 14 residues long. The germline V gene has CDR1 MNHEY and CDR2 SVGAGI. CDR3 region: CASSYRAYNSPLHF. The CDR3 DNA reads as TGTGCCAGCAGTTACAGAGCCTATAATTCACCCCTCCACTTT.

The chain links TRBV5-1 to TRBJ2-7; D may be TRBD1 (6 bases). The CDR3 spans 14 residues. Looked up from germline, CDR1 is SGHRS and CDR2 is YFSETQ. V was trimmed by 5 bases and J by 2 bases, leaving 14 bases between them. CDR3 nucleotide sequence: TGCGCCAGCAGTCCAGGACAGCGTCCCTACGAGCAGTACTTC. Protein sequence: CASSPGQRPYEQYF.

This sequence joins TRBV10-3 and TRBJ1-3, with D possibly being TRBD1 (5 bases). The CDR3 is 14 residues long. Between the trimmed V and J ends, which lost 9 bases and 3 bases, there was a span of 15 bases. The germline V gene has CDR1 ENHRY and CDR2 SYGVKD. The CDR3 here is CAMKDQGDGNTIYF. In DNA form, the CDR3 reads TGTGCCATGAAAGACCAGGGCGATGGAAACACCATATATTTT.